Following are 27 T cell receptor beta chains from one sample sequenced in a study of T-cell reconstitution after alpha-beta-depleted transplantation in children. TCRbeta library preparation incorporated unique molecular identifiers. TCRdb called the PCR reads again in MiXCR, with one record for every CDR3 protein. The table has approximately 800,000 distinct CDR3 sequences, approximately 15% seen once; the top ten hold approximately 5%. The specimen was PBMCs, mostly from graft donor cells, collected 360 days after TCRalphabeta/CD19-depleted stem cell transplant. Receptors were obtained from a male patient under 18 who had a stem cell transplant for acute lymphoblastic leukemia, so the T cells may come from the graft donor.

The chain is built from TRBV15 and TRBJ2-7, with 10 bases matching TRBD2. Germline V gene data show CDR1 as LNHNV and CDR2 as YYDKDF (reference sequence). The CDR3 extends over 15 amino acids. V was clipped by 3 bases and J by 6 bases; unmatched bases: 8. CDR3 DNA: TGTGCCACCAGCAGTCCGGGGACTAGCGAGAGCGAGCAGTACTTC. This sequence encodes CATSSPGTSESEQYF.

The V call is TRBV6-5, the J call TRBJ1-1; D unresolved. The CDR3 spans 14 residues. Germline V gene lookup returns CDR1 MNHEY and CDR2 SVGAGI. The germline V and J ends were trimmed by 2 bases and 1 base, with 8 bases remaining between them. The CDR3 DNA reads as TGTGCCAGCAGTTACACGGGTGCGAACACTGAAGCTTTCTTT. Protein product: CASSYTGANTEAFF.

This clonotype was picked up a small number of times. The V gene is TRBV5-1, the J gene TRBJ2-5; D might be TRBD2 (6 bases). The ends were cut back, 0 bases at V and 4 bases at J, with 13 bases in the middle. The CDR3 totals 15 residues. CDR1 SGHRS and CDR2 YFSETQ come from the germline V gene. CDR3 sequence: CASSLAFVGGETQYF. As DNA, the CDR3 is TGCGCCAGCAGCTTGGCCTTCGTGGGAGGAGAGACCCAGTACTTC.

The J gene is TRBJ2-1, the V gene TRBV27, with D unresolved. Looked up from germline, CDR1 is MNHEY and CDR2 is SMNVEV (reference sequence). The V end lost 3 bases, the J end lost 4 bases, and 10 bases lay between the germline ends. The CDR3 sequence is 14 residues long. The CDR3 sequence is CASSLQFIYNEQFF. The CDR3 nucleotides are TGTGCCAGCAGTTTGCAATTCATTTACAATGAGCAGTTCTTC.

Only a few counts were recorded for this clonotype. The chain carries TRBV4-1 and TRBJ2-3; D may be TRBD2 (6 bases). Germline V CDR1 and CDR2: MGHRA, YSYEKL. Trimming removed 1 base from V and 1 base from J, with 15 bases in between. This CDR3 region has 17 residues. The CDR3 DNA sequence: TGCGCCAGCAGCCAAGTCCTAATCGGCGGGGGCACAGATACGCAGTATTTT. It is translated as CASSQVLIGGGTDTQYF.

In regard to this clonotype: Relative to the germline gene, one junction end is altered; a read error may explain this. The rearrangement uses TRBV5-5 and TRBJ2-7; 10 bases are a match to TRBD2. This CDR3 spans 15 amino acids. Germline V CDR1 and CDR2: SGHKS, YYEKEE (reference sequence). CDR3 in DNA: TGTGCCAGCAGCTTGGCTAGCGGGAGCTCCTACGAGCAGAACTTC. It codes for CASSLASGSSYEQNF.

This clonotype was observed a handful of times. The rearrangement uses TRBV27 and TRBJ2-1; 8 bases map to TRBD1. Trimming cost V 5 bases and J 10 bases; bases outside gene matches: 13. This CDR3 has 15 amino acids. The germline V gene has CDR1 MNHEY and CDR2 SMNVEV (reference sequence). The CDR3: CASSAQTGALGEQFF. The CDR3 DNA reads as TGTGCCAGCAGTGCCCAGACAGGGGCCCTAGGGGAGCAGTTCTTC.

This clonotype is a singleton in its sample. Here the CDR3 reads CASSQGPGSSYEQYF. The CDR3 DNA reads as TGTGCCAGCAGTCAAGGGCCAGGGTCTTCCTACGAGCAGTACTTC. The chain carries TRBV7-9 and TRBJ2-7; D may be TRBD1 (5 bases). Germline V CDR1 and CDR2: SEHNR, FQNEAQ (reference sequence). Trimming left V 6 bases short and J 1 base short, with 16 bases between. The CDR3 has 15 amino acids.

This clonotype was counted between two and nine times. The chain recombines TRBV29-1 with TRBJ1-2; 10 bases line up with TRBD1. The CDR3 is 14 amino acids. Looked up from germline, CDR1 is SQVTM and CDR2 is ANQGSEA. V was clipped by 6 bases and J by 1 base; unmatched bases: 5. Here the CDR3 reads CSVERDRGNYGYTF. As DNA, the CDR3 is TGCAGCGTCGAAAGGGACAGGGGTAACTATGGCTACACCTTC.

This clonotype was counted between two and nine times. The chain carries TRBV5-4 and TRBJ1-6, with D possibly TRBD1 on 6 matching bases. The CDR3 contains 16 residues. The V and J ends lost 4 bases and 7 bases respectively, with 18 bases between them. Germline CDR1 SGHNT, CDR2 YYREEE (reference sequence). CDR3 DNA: TGTGCCAGCAGCAGTGGTAACAGGGCGGCGAATTCACCCCTCCACTTT. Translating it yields CASSSGNRAANSPLHF.

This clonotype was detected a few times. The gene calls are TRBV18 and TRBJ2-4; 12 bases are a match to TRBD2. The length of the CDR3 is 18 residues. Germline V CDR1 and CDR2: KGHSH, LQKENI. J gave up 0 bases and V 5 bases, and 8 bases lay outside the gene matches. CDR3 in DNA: TGTGCCAGCTCATCCCTAGCGGGAGGGACGCTAGCCAAAAACATTCAGTACTTC. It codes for CASSSLAGGTLAKNIQYF. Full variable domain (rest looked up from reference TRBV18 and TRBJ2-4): NAGVMQNPRHLVRRRGQEARLRCSPMKGHSHVYWYRQLPEEGLKFMVYLQKENIIDESGMPKERFSAEFPKEGPSILRIQQVVRGDSAAYFCASSSLAGGTLAKNIQYFGAGTRLSVL.

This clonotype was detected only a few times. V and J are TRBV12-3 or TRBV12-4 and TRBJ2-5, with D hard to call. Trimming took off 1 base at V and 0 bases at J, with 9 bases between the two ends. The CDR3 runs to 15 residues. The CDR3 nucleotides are TGTGCCAGCAGTTTAGTCCGCTTATACCAAGAGACCCAGTACTTC. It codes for CASSLVRLYQETQYF.

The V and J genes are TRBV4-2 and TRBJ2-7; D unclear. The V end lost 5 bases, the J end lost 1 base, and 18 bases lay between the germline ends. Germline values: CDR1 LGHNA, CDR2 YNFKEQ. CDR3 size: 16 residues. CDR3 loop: CASSSGPAEKSYEQYF. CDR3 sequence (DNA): TGTGCCAGCAGCTCCGGACCGGCAGAGAAATCCTACGAGCAGTACTTC.

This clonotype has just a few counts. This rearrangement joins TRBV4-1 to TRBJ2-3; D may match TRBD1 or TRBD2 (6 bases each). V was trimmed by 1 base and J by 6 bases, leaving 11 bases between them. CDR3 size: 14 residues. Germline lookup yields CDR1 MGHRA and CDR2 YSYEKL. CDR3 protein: CASSQAWGADTQYF. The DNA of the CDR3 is TGCGCCAGCAGCCAAGCTTGGGGGGCCGATACGCAGTATTTT.

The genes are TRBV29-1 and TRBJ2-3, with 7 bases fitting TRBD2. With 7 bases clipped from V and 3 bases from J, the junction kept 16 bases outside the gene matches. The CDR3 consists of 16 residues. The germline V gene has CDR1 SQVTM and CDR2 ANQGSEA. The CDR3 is CSAFSRRGRFTDTQYF. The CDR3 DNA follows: TGCAGCGCCTTCTCCCGGCGGGGGAGGTTTACAGATACGCAGTATTTT.

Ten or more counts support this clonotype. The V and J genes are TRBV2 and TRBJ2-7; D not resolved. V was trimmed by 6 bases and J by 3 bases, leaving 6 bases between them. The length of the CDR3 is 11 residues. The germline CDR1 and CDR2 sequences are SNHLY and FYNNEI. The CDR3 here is CASSRIYEQYF. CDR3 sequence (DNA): TGTGCCAGCAGCCGAATCTACGAGCAGTACTTC.

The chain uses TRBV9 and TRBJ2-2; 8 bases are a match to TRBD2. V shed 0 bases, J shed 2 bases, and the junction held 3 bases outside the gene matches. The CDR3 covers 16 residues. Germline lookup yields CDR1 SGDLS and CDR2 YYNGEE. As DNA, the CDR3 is TGTGCCAGCAGCGTAGTCGGGGGGGCCAACACCGGGGAGCTGTTTTTT. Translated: CASSVVGGANTGELFF.

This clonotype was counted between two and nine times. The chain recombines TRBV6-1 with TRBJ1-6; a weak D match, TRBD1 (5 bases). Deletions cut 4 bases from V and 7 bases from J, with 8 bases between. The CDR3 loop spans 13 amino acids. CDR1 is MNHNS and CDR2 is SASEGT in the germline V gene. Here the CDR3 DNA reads TGTGCCAGCAGTGTGGGGCTAAATTCACCCCTCCACTTT. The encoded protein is CASSVGLNSPLHF.

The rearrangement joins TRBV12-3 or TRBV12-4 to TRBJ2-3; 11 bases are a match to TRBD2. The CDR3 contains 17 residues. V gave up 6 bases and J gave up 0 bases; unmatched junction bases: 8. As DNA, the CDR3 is TGTGCCAGCAGCCCTTACGGGACTAGCGGCAGCACAGATACGCAGTATTTT. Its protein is CASSPYGTSGSTDTQYF.

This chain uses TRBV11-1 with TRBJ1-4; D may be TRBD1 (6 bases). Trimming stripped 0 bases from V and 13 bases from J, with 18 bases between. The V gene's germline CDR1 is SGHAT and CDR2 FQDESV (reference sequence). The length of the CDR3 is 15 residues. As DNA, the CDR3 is TGTGCCAGCAGCTTAGCCCGACAGGCGGGAGAGGTACTGTTTTTT. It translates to CASSLARQAGEVLFF.

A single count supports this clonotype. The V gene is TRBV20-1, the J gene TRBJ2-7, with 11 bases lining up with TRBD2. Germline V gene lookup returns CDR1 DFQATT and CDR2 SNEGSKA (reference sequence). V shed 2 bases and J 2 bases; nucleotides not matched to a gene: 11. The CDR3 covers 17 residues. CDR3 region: CSARFPPPSGRPYEQYF. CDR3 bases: TGCAGTGCTAGATTTCCCCCGCCTAGCGGGAGGCCCTACGAGCAGTACTTC.

DNA for the CDR3: TGTGCCAGCATCCTTACCCCACGGGGCACAGATACGCAGTATTTT. Protein sequence: CASILTPRGTDTQYF. The chain employs TRBV2 and TRBJ2-3; D unclear. From germline, CDR1 is SNHLY and CDR2 FYNNEI. The CDR3 covers 15 residues. Trimming pared 7 bases from V and 1 base from J, leaving 15 bases between.

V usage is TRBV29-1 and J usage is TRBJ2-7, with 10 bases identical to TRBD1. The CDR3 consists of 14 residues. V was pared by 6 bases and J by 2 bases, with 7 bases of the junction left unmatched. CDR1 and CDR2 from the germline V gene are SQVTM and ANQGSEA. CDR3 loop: CSVLGQGGTYEQYF. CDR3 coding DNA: TGCAGCGTCCTAGGACAGGGGGGGACCTACGAGCAGTACTTC.

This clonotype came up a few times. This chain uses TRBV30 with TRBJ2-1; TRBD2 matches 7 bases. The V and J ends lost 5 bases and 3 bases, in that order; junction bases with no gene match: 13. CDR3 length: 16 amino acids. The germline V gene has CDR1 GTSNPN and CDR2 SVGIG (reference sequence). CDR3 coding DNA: TGTGCCTGGTCCCCATTGGGGCTAGCGGTCTACAATGAGCAGTTCTTC. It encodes CAWSPLGLAVYNEQFF.

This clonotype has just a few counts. The CDR3 bases are TGTGCCAGCAGTTTTTTGGGGGCCCACTATGGCTACACCTTC. Translated: CASSFLGAHYGYTF. The rearrangement joins TRBV27 to TRBJ1-2; D is perhaps TRBD1 (6 bases). Germline CDR1 and CDR2: MNHEY and SMNVEV (reference sequence). This CDR3 spans 14 amino acids. The germline V and J ends were trimmed by 3 bases and 3 bases, with 11 bases remaining between them.

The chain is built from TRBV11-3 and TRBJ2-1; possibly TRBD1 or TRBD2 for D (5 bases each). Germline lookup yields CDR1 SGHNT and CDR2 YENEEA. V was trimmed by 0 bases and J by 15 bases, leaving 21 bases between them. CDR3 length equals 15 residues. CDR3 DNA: TGTGCCAGCAGCTTAGATCAAATCCCGGGACGGGTTATGTTCTTC. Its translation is CASSLDQIPGRVMFF.

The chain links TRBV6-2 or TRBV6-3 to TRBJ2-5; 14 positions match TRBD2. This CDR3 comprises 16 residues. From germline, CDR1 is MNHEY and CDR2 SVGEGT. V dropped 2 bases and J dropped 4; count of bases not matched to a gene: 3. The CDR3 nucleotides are TGTGCCAGCAGTTACCTCGGGACTAGCGGGAGAGAGACCCAGTACTTC. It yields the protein CASSYLGTSGRETQYF.